These 29 T cell receptor beta chains originate from one sample sequenced in a study of blood T cells in healthy people across ages. Through a sample-barcoded 5' primer and a J-beta primer mix, a second PCR was run for 7 to 11 cycles. TCRdb processed the 5' RACE reads anew with MiXCR; each CDR3 protein has one entry. The sample has 450,000 to 700,000 distinct CDR3 sequences; about 25% are singletons. Sequencing was carried out using blood. Receptors were obtained from a woman aged 65 to 85 in good health.

The chain carries TRBV7-3 and TRBJ2-1; 7 bases are shared with TRBD2. The length of the CDR3 is 14 residues. Per germline, CDR1 SGHTA and CDR2 FQGTGA. V lost 2 bases and J lost 7; bases outside the gene matches: 5. The DNA for the CDR3 is TGTGCCAGCAGCTTAGGGGGGGGATGGAATGAGCAGTTCTTC. Its translation: CASSLGGGWNEQFF.

This clonotype was detected only a few times. Germline is not matched at one junction end, which may reflect a read error. The chain joins TRBV12-5 to TRBJ2-7; D might be TRBD1 or TRBD2, each matching 5 bases. Germline CDR1 reads LGHNT; CDR2 reads FRNRAP. This CDR3 has 15 amino acids. The CDR3 DNA reads TGTGCTAGTGGTTTCGGGGCGAGTAAACACTACGAGCAGCACTTC. Protein sequence: CASGFGASKHYEQHF.

Here the CDR3 DNA reads TGTGCCAGCAGCCGAGGGACAGGGTATGTTCAGCCCCAGCATTTT. Translated: CASSRGTGYVQPQHF. The chain is built from TRBV6-2 or TRBV6-3 and TRBJ1-5, with 9 nucleotides matching TRBD1. CDR1 is MNHEY and CDR2 is SVGEGT in the germline V gene. This CDR3 is built from 15 residues. The V segment lost 6 bases and the J segment 6 bases; nucleotides outside the gene matches: 9.

This rearrangement joins TRBV7-9 to TRBJ2-2; 8 positions agree with TRBD2. The J segment lost 5 bases and the V segment lost 4 bases, leaving 12 bases of the junction unmatched. Looked up from germline, CDR1 is SEHNR and CDR2 is FQNEAQ (reference sequence). The CDR3 totals 17 residues. CDR3: CASSSSNSGAYTGELFF. The CDR3 DNA follows: TGTGCCAGCAGCTCTTCTAATAGCGGGGCCTATACCGGGGAGCTGTTTTTT.

The CDR3 protein is CASSVVGTGTYEQYF. As DNA, the CDR3 is TGTGCCAGCAGTGTAGTCGGGACAGGGACCTACGAGCAGTACTTC. The rearrangement joins TRBV7-2 to TRBJ2-5; 9 bases are a match to TRBD1. The better agreement between TRBJ2-7 and the DNA end casts doubt on the J call. CDR3 size: 15 residues. Germline values: CDR1 SGHTA, CDR2 FQGNSA.

This chain connects TRBV5-1 to TRBJ2-5, with TRBD1 identical over 9 bases. The DNA end is a closer match to TRBJ2-1, so the J assignment may be wrong. The CDR3 totals 15 residues. Germline CDR1 is SGHRS and CDR2 is YFSETQ. The DNA of the CDR3 is TGCGCCAGCAGCCAAATCTACAGGGGGCGAAATGAGCAGTTCTTC. Protein sequence: CASSQIYRGRNEQFF.

V is TRBV4-1 and J is TRBJ2-1, with 12 bases aligning to TRBD2. V trimming: 0 bases; J trimming: 15 bases; junction bases outside the gene matches: 6. The CDR3 spans 14 residues. Germline CDR1 is MGHRA and CDR2 is YSYEKL. The CDR3 nucleotides are TGCGCCAGCAGCCAAGAGGGACTAGCGGGCGACCCGTTCTTC. The encoded protein is CASSQEGLAGDPFF.

The rearrangement uses TRBV11-1 and TRBJ2-1; 8 bases line up with TRBD1. The CDR3 runs 16 residues. With V trimmed by 0 bases and J by 2 bases, 3 bases remained unmatched. Germline V lookup: CDR1 SGHAT, CDR2 FQDESV (reference sequence). The CDR3 region has the DNA TGTGCCAGCAGCTTAGCGGTGACAGGGGCCTACAATGAGCAGTTCTTC. As protein: CASSLAVTGAYNEQFF.

J is TRBJ1-2 and V is TRBV7-2, with D possibly matching TRBD1 (5 bases). V lost 1 base, J lost 3 bases, and 9 bases lay in between. There are 14 residues in the CDR3. Germline assignment: CDR1 SGHTA and CDR2 FQGNSA. The DNA for the CDR3 is TGTGCCAGCAGCTTAGATTGGGGGGACTATGGCTACACCTTC. Translated: CASSLDWGDYGYTF.

Note on this clonotype: Just one base apart from a much larger clone, this may be a read error. The CDR3 sequence is CASNEGTGGTGTEAFF. The DNA of the CDR3 is TGTGCCAGCAATGAGGGGACAGGGGGGACGGGCACTGAAGCTTTCTTT. This chain connects TRBV6-2 or TRBV6-3 to TRBJ1-1, with 11 bases aligning to TRBD1. The V and J ends lost 7 bases and 4 bases, in that order; junction bases with no gene match: 11. The CDR3 is 16 residues long. Per the germline V gene, CDR1 is MNHEY and CDR2 is SVGEGT.

This clonotype was recorded a few times. The rearrangement links TRBV25-1 to TRBJ2-7; D may be TRBD2 (5 bases). Germline values: CDR1 MGHDK, CDR2 SYGVNS. The V end was cut by 4 bases, the J end by 1 base, with 14 bases between. The length of the CDR3 is 15 residues. The CDR3 spells CASSGSESGSYEQYF. For the CDR3, the DNA is TGTGCCAGCAGTGGATCCGAAAGCGGTTCCTACGAGCAGTACTTC.

This clonotype was observed a handful of times. The V gene is TRBV7-3, the J gene TRBJ2-1; tentatively, D is TRBD2 (6 bases). V lost 2 bases and J 8 bases, leaving 10 bases between the germline ends. Germline CDR1 and CDR2: SGHTA and FQGTGA. This CDR3 comprises 13 residues. CDR3 in amino acids: CASSLGGYDEQFF. The CDR3 nucleotides read TGTGCCAGCAGCTTAGGGGGGTATGATGAGCAGTTCTTC. Full variable domain (missing parts from reference TRBV7-3 and TRBJ2-1): GAGVSQTPSNKVTEKGKYVELRCDPISGHTALYWYRQSLGQGPEFLIYFQGTGAADDSGLPNDRFFAVRPEGSVSTLKIQRTERGDSAVYLCASSLGGYDEQFFGPGTRLTVL.

The chain couples TRBV4-2 to TRBJ2-3; D is ambiguous. V lost 1 base and J 0 bases, leaving 11 bases between the germline ends. The CDR3 has 16 residues. Germline CDR1 LGHNA, CDR2 YNFKEQ. Here the CDR3 DNA reads TGTGCCAGCAGCCAAGGTCGCAGGCCTAGCACAGATACGCAGTATTTT. As protein: CASSQGRRPSTDTQYF.

This clonotype was picked up a small number of times. The rearrangement links TRBV11-2 to TRBJ2-2; D is undetermined. Germline loops: CDR1 SGHAT, CDR2 FQNNGV. The CDR3 length is 15 residues. Trimming took off 2 bases at V and 4 bases at J, with 11 bases between the two ends. The CDR3 DNA follows: TGTGCCAGCAGCTTAATGACACAACTCACCGGGGAGCTGTTTTTT. Encoded protein: CASSLMTQLTGELFF. The whole variable domain, filled in from reference TRBV11-2 and TRBJ2-2, reads EAGVAQSPRYKIIEKRQSVAFWCNPISGHATLYWYQQILGQGPKLLIQFQNNGVVDDSQLPKDRFSAERLKGVDSTLKIQPAKLEDSAVYLCASSLMTQLTGELFFGEGSRLTVL.

The V call is TRBV2, the J call TRBJ1-2, with D possibly TRBD1 on 6 matching bases. The length of the CDR3 is 14 residues. Trimming stripped 9 bases from V and 8 bases from J, with 22 bases between. From germline, CDR1 is SNHLY and CDR2 FYNNEI. CDR3 coding DNA: TGTGCCAGTATTTCCGGCAGGGGATGGGGCGGCTACACCTTC. This codes for CASISGRGWGGYTF.

There are a few counts of this clonotype. The chain couples TRBV5-1 to TRBJ1-2; a weak D match, TRBD1 (5 bases). This CDR3 has 14 amino acids. Germline CDR1 SGHRS, CDR2 YFSETQ. Deletions cut 1 base from V and 4 bases from J, with 11 bases between. Written as DNA, the CDR3 is TGCGCCAGCAGCTTGACCGGGACGGCCTATGGCTACACCTTC. Translation gives CASSLTGTAYGYTF.

The chain couples TRBV5-1 to TRBJ1-1; D is possibly TRBD1 (6 bases). CDR3 size: 13 residues. Germline-derived CDR1 and CDR2 are SGHRS and YFSETQ. The V gene lost 1 base and the J gene lost 6 bases, with 10 bases spanning the gap. The CDR3 spells CASSLTGGPEAFF. CDR3 DNA sequence: TGCGCCAGCAGCTTGACCGGGGGCCCTGAAGCTTTCTTT.

The chain has TRBV7-3 and TRBJ2-2, with no clear D. The CDR3 is made up of 14 amino acids. From germline, CDR1 is SGHTA and CDR2 FQGTGA. The V end lost 5 bases, the J end lost 1 base, and 8 bases lay between the germline ends. The CDR3 bases are TGTGCCAGCAGCACCGGACGGAACACCGGGGAGCTGTTTTTT. It codes for CASSTGRNTGELFF.

This chain uses TRBV7-2 with TRBJ2-7, with D possibly TRBD2 on 6 matching bases. Per germline, CDR1 SGHTA and CDR2 FQGNSA. With 5 bases removed from V and 3 bases from J, the gap between germline ends came to 17 bases. This CDR3 comprises 15 residues. CDR3 nucleotide sequence: TGTGCCAGCAGCCTAAGCTGGGACTCGATCTACGAGCAGTACTTC. It translates to CASSLSWDSIYEQYF.

The rearrangement links TRBV2 to TRBJ2-1; D is unclear. V shed 1 base and J shed 9 bases, with 16 bases lying between them. Germline-derived CDR1 and CDR2 are SNHLY and FYNNEI. This CDR3 spans 15 amino acids. CDR3 sequence: CASSEEILMGLEQFF. The DNA of the CDR3 is TGTGCCAGCAGTGAAGAGATATTGATGGGTCTTGAGCAGTTCTTC.

The rearrangement uses TRBV20-1 and TRBJ2-5; 9 bases map to TRBD1. The end of the DNA is better explained by TRBJ2-7, so the J call may be wrong. Germline CDR1 is DFQATT and CDR2 is SNEGSKA (reference sequence). The length of the CDR3 is 15 residues. The CDR3 nucleotides are TGCAGTGCTAGAGATCGGACAGGGGTCACCTACGAGCAGTACTTC. This sequence encodes CSARDRTGVTYEQYF.

This clonotype was seen a handful of times. The genes are TRBV11-2 and TRBJ1-5; TRBD1 aligns across 7 bases. J was trimmed by 3 bases and V by 4 bases; bases with no gene match: 3. In germline, CDR1 is SGHAT, CDR2 FQNNGV. The CDR3 length is 14 residues. CDR3 sequence: CASSSGQVNQPQHF. The CDR3 DNA reads as TGTGCCAGCAGCTCCGGACAGGTCAATCAGCCCCAGCATTTT.

This clonotype has more than one count but fewer than ten. The gene calls are TRBV20-1 and TRBJ2-7; unclear D gene. CDR3 size: 11 residues. CDR1 and CDR2 from the germline V gene are DFQATT and SNEGSKA (reference sequence). V lost 3 bases to trimming and J lost 5 bases, with 8 bases between them. The CDR3: CSARSRNEQYF. CDR3 coding DNA: TGCAGTGCTAGGTCTAGAAACGAGCAGTACTTC.

The table lists this clonotype with a few counts. The gene calls are TRBV7-2 and TRBJ2-3, with 8 bases that match TRBD2. The CDR3 runs 15 residues. CDR1 and CDR2 (germline): SGHTA, FQGNSA. Trimming at V came to 4 bases and at J to 6 bases, leaving 9 bases not matched to a gene. The DNA of the CDR3 is TGTGCCAGCAGCTCGGGGGGGGCCACCCGTGATACGCAGTATTTT. Translation gives CASSSGGATRDTQYF.

The V call is TRBV10-3, the J call TRBJ2-2; maybe TRBD2 (5 bases). Germline assignment: CDR1 ENHRY and CDR2 SYGVKD. This CDR3 comprises 11 residues. The CDR3 here is CARAGTGELFF. The CDR3 DNA sequence: TGTGCACGGGCGGGCACCGGGGAGCTGTTTTTT.

The V and J genes are TRBV7-9 and TRBJ2-2; 9 bases match TRBD1. Germline V gene sequence: CDR1 SEHNR, CDR2 FQNEAQ (reference sequence). CDR3 length equals 15 residues. The ends lost 5 bases at V and 5 bases at J; junction bases unmatched: 6. The CDR3 DNA follows: TGTGCCAGCAGCATCGGGACAGGGAGGACCGGGGAGCTGTTTTTT. Translation: CASSIGTGRTGELFF. Supplemented by reference TRBV7-9 and TRBJ2-2, the full variable domain reads DTGVSQNPRHKITKRGQNVTFRCDPISEHNRLYWYRQTLGQGPEFLTYFQNEAQLEKSRLLSDRFSAERPKGSFSTLEIQRTEQGDSAMYLCASSIGTGRTGELFFGEGSRLTVL.

This clonotype was found a few times. This chain links TRBV5-1 with TRBJ2-5; TRBD2 matches at 12 bases. From germline, CDR1 is SGHRS and CDR2 YFSETQ. The trim removed 4 bases at V and 2 bases at J, leaving 6 bases unmatched. The CDR3 totals 16 residues. The chain's CDR3 is CASSPPSGGAQETQYF. As DNA, the CDR3 is TGCGCCAGCAGCCCTCCTAGCGGGGGGGCACAAGAGACCCAGTACTTC.

The chain uses TRBV29-1 and TRBJ1-3; TRBD1 might be the D (6 bases). This CDR3 has 15 residues. Germline V lookup: CDR1 SQVTM, CDR2 ANQGSEA. Trimming cost V 4 bases and J 4 bases, with 17 bases left between them. CDR3 sequence (DNA): TGCAGCGTTGGGGCCCCCACAGGGTGGGGAAACACCATATATTTT. Encoded protein: CSVGAPTGWGNTIYF.

The gene calls are TRBV20-1 and TRBJ1-4; the D gene is possibly TRBD1 (6 bases). The CDR3 has 13 residues. Germline-derived CDR1 and CDR2 are DFQATT and SNEGSKA (reference sequence). Trimming removed 5 bases from V and 8 bases from J, with 15 bases in between. DNA of the CDR3: TGCAGTGCTTATTTTTCCGGGACAGAAAAACTGTTTTTT. Its protein is CSAYFSGTEKLFF.